This T cell receptor beta chain was identified during a study of T cell repertoires in cytomegalovirus infection. For the study at large: An indication of both CMV infection and matching HLA type came from public TCR beta signatures.

TCRdb reanalysed the reads using MiXCR and keeps one entry per CDR3 protein. The sample lists some 180,000 distinct CDR3 sequences, approximately 19% seen once, with around 2.7% in the top ten. Of note for this clonotype: Antigen: not known.

Broader study findings: HLA-C-restricted CMV-specific TCR beta clonotypes were dominant in the ex vivo response.

Germline CDR1 is LNHDA and CDR2 is SQIVND (reference sequence). V lost 3 bases, J lost 4 bases, and 13 bases lay in between. The CDR3 is 15 amino acids. This sequence originates from a human donor in good health (CMV status not recorded). Some clones in this sample may be carry-over from other donors' samples. J is TRBJ1-5 and V is TRBV19, with D uncertain. The material sequenced was PBMCs. The CDR3 is CASSISLQSNQPQHF. CDR3 coding DNA: TGTGCCAGTAGTATTTCACTACAGAGTAATCAGCCCCAGCATTTT.